The TCR beta chain described here comes from a study of T cell repertoires and HLA-DP antigens (dated 2018 in TCRdb). Broadly, across the study: The study used an in vitro model of CD4+ T cell alloreactivity in which transduced HeLa cells presented allogeneic HLA-DP. On average, approximately 0.2 ug of DNA went in for sorted CD137+CD4+ samples, versus about 1,200 ng for pre-culture CD4+ samples. Of the three donors, two were male and one was female, with ages ranging from the 18-to-29 band to the 60-to-69 band. One alloantigen differed from self by one peptide-binding groove amino acid, whereas the other differed by ten, modelling structurally similar versus dissimilar alloantigens. Beyond this particular receptor, the publication reports: Sorted CD137+ cells showed similar clonality against both alloantigens (approximately 0.37), much higher than the clonality of pre-culture samples (approximately 0.04). Limitations included only a few donors, a non-physiological HeLa antigen-presenting system, and the use of total CD4+ responder cells. Naive and memory CD4+ repertoires were not analysed separately. Clones undetected before culture had an average cumulative frequency of around 35% against one allele and approximately 51% against the other.

As for this clone: What this receptor recognizes is not known. Qualities for individual bases were not recorded, and no much larger clone is one base off.

TCRB CDR3 regions were amplified with the immunoSEQ multiplex PCR using forward primers for 54 TRBV segments and reverse primers for 13 TRBJ segments. For pre-culture CD4+ samples, sequencing was done at deep resolution with a target of 200,000 to 250,000 T cell genomes. Sequencing of the amplicons was done on an Illumina HiSeq System, giving 87 bp reads that spanned the CDR3. The authors' analysis ran thus. PCR and sequencing errors in the reads were corrected, and CDR3 regions were defined by aligning to IMGT reference sequences. Template and unique rearrangement counts were estimated using synthetic template pools. Clonality was computed as 1 minus Pielou's evenness. The Daley-Smith estimator was used to estimate richness. Repertoire overlap was measured with Morisita's index. A clone counted as low-abundance if it appeared in cultured samples but went undetected in the pre-culture repertoire of the same donor. The source is immuneACCESS, and TCRdb retained only in-frame sequences with V and J called. Part of the clones is not carried over; for the studies checked, unresolved V genes explain less than half of this, and the remainder is unexplained. The V and J calls and clone size were taken over from that table, and D and trimming were inferred from the DNA. Present in this sample are about 73,000 clones, 80% of which were seen just once. Roughly 1.5% of the sample comes from the top ten.

Trimming at the junction amounts to 5 bases on V and 7 bases on J, and the germline ends lie 14 bases apart. The CDR3 runs 13 amino acids, cysteine and phenylalanine included. Only the CDR3 portion is preserved as DNA: 39 bases, with reading frame beginning at the first base. In the germline V gene, CDR1 corresponds to SGHTA and CDR2 to FQGNSA. Magnetic bead negative selection was used to isolate untouched CD4+ T cells from Ficoll-separated PBMC, with an average purity of roughly 98%. Magnetic beads were used to isolate untouched CD4+ T cells from Ficoll-separated PBMC, giving approximately 98% purity with negligible CD8+ contamination. Peripheral blood mononuclear cells came from the buffy coats of a few healthy blood donors. All three donors were CMV seronegative. Genomic DNA was extracted with the DNeasy Blood & Tissue Kit. For each subject, genomic DNA from sorted CD137+CD4+ cells and from pre-culture CD4+ baseline samples underwent TCRB sequencing.

In this chain, TRBV7-2 is recombined with TRBJ2-5; no D gene is confidently identified. The clonotype comes from a man in his 60s in good health and CMV-seronegative. The specimen was CD4+ T cells from PBMCs. The DNA sequence is as follows: TGTGCCAGCAGCCCGGACGATTACGGGACCCAGTACTTC. The encoded protein is CASSPDDYGTQYF.